This T cell receptor beta chain was sequenced in a study of T cells in Graves' hyperthyroidism and ophthalmopathy. Study results and caveats: The majority of expanded thyroid clonotypes above 0.001 also appeared in blood.

This clonotype was detected only a few times. Its antigen is unidentified. It was RNA transcripts that yielded the amplified TCR beta CDR3 regions. In the first-round RT-PCR of the TCR CDR3, the HTBI primer set was used. Via MiXCR, TCRdb re-called the multiplex PCR reads, giving one row per CDR3 protein. The table has around 700,000 distinct CDR3 sequences, roughly a third seen once. The diagnoses drew upon clinical symptoms, serum thyroxine and TRAb, thyroid ultrasound and orbital computed tomography. The receptor was isolated from a woman between 40 and 55 years old with Graves' hyperthyroidism. Specimen: blood.

CDR3 DNA sequence: TGCGCCAGCAGCCAAGATGCGTATGGCTACACCTTC. Its protein product is CASSQDAYGYTF. V and J are TRBV4-3 and TRBJ1-2; D gene uncertain. This CDR3 has 12 amino acids. Trimming removed 0 bases at V and 5 bases at J, with 4 bases between. Germline CDR1 is LGHNA and CDR2 is YSLEER.